This TCR beta chain derives from a study of cytomegalovirus exposure and HLA in healthy donors. Whole-study context: Out of around 360 genotyped donors, approximately 84% belonged to the Caucasian-associated ancestry cluster.

This CDR3 spans 14 amino acids. Germline CDR1 is SEHNR and CDR2 is FQNEAQ (reference sequence). V was pared by 7 bases and J by 2 bases, with 12 bases between. PCR was performed using 60 Vbeta and 13 Jbeta primers. The protocol was immunoSEQ multiplex PCR, while the TCRdb copy is restricted to in-frame clones and leaves out a portion. The sample lists more than 85,000 clones; approximately 57% were seen once. With respect to this clone: Its antigen is unidentified.

The study's findings and limits: A cluster of highly shared sequence variants was likely a sequencing artifact. A few chains tied to CMV proved CMV antigen-specific in vitro. Researchers reported in a later analysis that a missense DCLRE1C variant was tied to TCR beta V- and J-gene trimming.

The receptor's source is a woman aged 25 to 39 in good health and CMV-seronegative. The chain is built from TRBV7-9 and TRBJ1-3; D is ambiguous. The sample was PBMCs. The CDR3 loop reads CASIPGRTGNTIYF. Written as DNA, the CDR3 is TGTGCCAGCATCCCTGGGAGGACTGGAAACACCATATATTTT.